These 12 T cell receptor beta chains were sequenced from one sample in a study of cytomegalovirus exposure and HLA in healthy donors (dated by TCRdb to the late 2010s). The library came from the immunoSEQ multiplex PCR assay. For the multiplex PCR, a mixture combining 60 forward primers for TCR Vbeta segments and 13 reverse primers for TCR Jbeta segments was used. Sourced from immuneACCESS, this table was stored by TCRdb with only in-frame sequences that have V and J called. A share of the clones is absent; for the studies checked, an unresolved V gene accounts for under half, and the remainder has no known explanation. Within this sample are approximately 110,000 clones, with 79% of them counted one time only. Of the sample, around 3% is held by the ten largest clones. The sample comprised PBMCs. All receptors come from a woman between 18 and 29 years old in good health and CMV-seropositive.

The J gene is TRBJ1-5, the V gene TRBV28, with 8 bases lining up with TRBD1. The CDR3 loop spans 14 amino acids. Germline CDR1 and CDR2: MDHEN and SYDVKM. V dropped 7 bases and J dropped 6; count of bases not matched to a gene: 8. This CDR3 reads CASTSGGAGQPQHF. The CDR3 DNA reads TGTGCCAGCACCTCAGGGGGCGCAGGTCAGCCCCAGCATTTT.

V gene TRBV7-9 combines with J gene TRBJ2-3; 7 bases agree with TRBD1. The germline V gene encodes CDR1 SEHNR and CDR2 FQNEAQ (reference sequence). With 3 bases clipped from V and 5 bases from J, the junction kept 11 bases outside the gene matches. The CDR3 runs to 16 residues. As DNA, the CDR3 is TGTGCCAGCAGCTTGGACAGGCTTTCTTGGGGAGATACGCAGTATTTT. Amino acid sequence: CASSLDRLSWGDTQYF.

This chain connects TRBV21-1 to TRBJ1-5. TRBV21-1 is annotated as a pseudogene. The CDR3 is 13 amino acids. For the CDR3, the DNA is TGTGCCAGCAGCAAGTATGGTAGACAGCCCCAGCATTTT. Amino acid sequence: CASSKYGRQPQHF.

The chain links TRBV5-1 to TRBJ2-5, with 8 positions matching TRBD2. Germline V gene lookup returns CDR1 SGHRS and CDR2 YFSETQ. After removal of 3 bases from V and 4 bases from J, the junction contained 8 bases not matched to a gene. This CDR3 has 15 residues. The DNA for the CDR3 is TGCGCCAGCAGCTCCGGTCGGGGGGGGAGAGAGACCCAGTACTTC. It codes for CASSSGRGGRETQYF.

The CDR3 sequence: CAISPSQGVKNTEAFF. CDR3 coding DNA: TGTGCCATCAGTCCCTCTCAGGGGGTTAAGAACACTGAAGCTTTCTTT. This chain uses TRBV10-3 with TRBJ1-1; TRBD1 matches at 7 bases. Germline assignment: CDR1 ENHRY and CDR2 SYGVKD. V was clipped by 5 bases and J by 1 base; unmatched bases: 10. The CDR3 totals 16 residues.

The chain is built from TRBV5-1 and TRBJ2-7; 8 bases line up with TRBD1. J was trimmed by 5 bases and V by 3 bases; bases with no gene match: 16. Germline loops: CDR1 SGHRS, CDR2 YFSETQ. The CDR3 covers 17 residues. In DNA form, the CDR3 reads TGCGCCAGCAGCTCTCGCCCCCAGGGGGCGCGCTTGGACGAGCAGTACTTC. Its translation: CASSSRPQGARLDEQYF.

This rearrangement joins TRBV19 to TRBJ1-5; D is unresolved. Trimming cost V 4 bases and J 9 bases, with 7 bases left between them. Germline V gene lookup returns CDR1 LNHDA and CDR2 SQIVND (reference sequence). CDR3 length: 11 residues. CDR3 sequence (DNA): TGTGCCAGTAGTACCCCCCTGCCCCAGCATTTT. Protein product: CASSTPLPQHF.

The CDR3 is CASSPPPGTEAFF. CDR3 coding DNA: TGTGCCAGCAGCCCCCCTCCGGGTACTGAAGCTTTCTTT. The chain couples TRBV6-5 to TRBJ1-1; the D is unclear. The CDR3 runs 13 residues. Germline CDR1 and CDR2: MNHEY and SVGAGI. Deletions cut 6 bases from V and 5 bases from J, with 13 bases between.

The CDR3 region has the DNA TGTGCTAGTGGTTTGGGGCCGAACAATCAGCCCCAGCATTTT. It translates to CASGLGPNNQPQHF. The gene calls are TRBV12-5 and TRBJ1-5; D is unclear. This CDR3 is built from 14 residues. The germline gives CDR1 LGHNT, CDR2 FRNRAP. Trimming cost V 1 base and J 3 bases, with 7 bases left between them.

The CDR3 coding sequence is TGTGCCAGCAGACCCCTTCAAGGACTCTACTACGAGCAGTACTTC. It is translated as CASRPLQGLYYEQYF. The rearrangement uses TRBV7-9 and TRBJ2-7, with a tentative D call TRBD2 (5 bases). This CDR3 has 15 amino acids. Germline CDR1 is SEHNR and CDR2 is FQNEAQ (reference sequence). V lost 6 bases, J lost 3 bases, and 18 bases lay in between. Combining the CDR3 with reference TRBV7-9 and TRBJ2-7 gives the whole variable domain DTGVSQNPRHKITKRGQNVTFRCDPISEHNRLYWYRQTLGQGPEFLTYFQNEAQLEKSRLLSDRFSAERPKGSFSTLEIQRTEQGDSAMYLCASRPLQGLYYEQYFGPGTRLTVT.

Remarks on this clone: An end of the junction does not agree with germline; a read error may underlie this. The chain couples TRBV7-9 to TRBJ1-2; D may be TRBD1 (6 bases). Germline V gives CDR1 SEHNR, CDR2 FQNEAQ (reference sequence). CDR3 length equals 14 residues. The chain's CDR3 is CSSSLGAGVSGYTF. CDR3 sequence (DNA): TGTTCCAGCAGCTTAGGGGCAGGGGTAAGCGGCTACACCTTC.

V is TRBV2 and J is TRBJ2-3; D may be TRBD2 (6 bases). Germline CDR1 is SNHLY and CDR2 is FYNNEI. This CDR3 is 16 amino acids long. Trimming left V 4 bases short and J 5 bases short, with 19 bases between. CDR3 DNA: TGTGCCAGCAGTGTTGGGAACGGGAGTCCTGAAGATACGCAGTATTTT. Protein: CASSVGNGSPEDTQYF.